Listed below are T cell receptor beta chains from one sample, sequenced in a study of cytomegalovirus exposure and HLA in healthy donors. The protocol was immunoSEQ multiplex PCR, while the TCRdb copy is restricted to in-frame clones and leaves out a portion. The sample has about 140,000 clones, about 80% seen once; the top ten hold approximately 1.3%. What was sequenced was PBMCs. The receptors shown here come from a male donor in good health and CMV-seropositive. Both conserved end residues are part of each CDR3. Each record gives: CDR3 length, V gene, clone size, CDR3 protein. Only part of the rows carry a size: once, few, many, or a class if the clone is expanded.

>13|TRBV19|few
CASSIALNTEAFF
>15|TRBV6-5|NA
CASSYSKVYGGVEYF
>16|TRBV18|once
CASSPQGWWGDTEAFF
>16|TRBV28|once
CASSPLGQGSSYEQYF
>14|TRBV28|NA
CASSTPGSSYEQYF
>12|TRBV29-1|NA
CSVEIGGTEAFF
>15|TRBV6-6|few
CASSRDRGSGNTIYF
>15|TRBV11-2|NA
CASSLVTGATYEQYF
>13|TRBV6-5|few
CASSFDRTGELFF
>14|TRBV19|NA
CASSIPRVNQPQHF
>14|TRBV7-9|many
CASSLMTGSEKLFF
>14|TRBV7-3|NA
CASSLTGDNSPLHF
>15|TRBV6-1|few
CASSPSGWNTGELFF
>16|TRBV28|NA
CASSSIGGKGYNEQFF
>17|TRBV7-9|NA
CASNGLAGGTLSGELFF
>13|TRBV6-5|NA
CASSPSGSYEQYF
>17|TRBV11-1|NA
CASSLGYRGLGKDTQYF
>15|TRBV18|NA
CASSPSGAYTGELFF
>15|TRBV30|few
CAWSDYRGYTDTQYF
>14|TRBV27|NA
CASSLWGVDQPQHF
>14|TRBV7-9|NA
CASSLVQGADTQYF
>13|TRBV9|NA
CASSLNIETEAFF